This TCR beta chain was recorded in a study of blood T cell repertoires in COVID-19. Study summary: From T cells, B-cell-depleted T cells, or PBMCs came the material, which was cDNA or gDNA.

Germline V gene sequence: CDR1 SGHTA, CDR2 FQGNSA. Trimming removed 2 bases at V and 6 bases at J, with 20 bases between. The CDR3 sequence is 16 residues long. The authors' processing: Amplification of reference gene primers was used by the study to estimate nucleated cell counts. The table came from immunoSEQ multiplex PCR; TCRdb's copy has only in-frame clones and leaves some out. The V and J calls and clone size come from that table; D and trimming were worked out from the DNA. The sample records some 300,000 clones, around 84% being singletons. The sample was peripheral blood. The V call is TRBV7-2, the J call TRBJ2-7; TRBD1 is a possible D gene (6 bases). The sequence was collected from a man aged 70 or older with acute or convalescent COVID-19. The DNA for the CDR3 is TGTGCCAGCAGCTTAAACAGGGCCAGGGGCCCGGGCGAGCAGTACTTC. This gives the protein CASSLNRARGPGEQYF.